A selection of T cell receptor beta chains follows, all from one sample in a study of blood T cell repertoires in COVID-19. Generated by immunoSEQ multiplex PCR, the TCRdb table keeps only in-frame clones and is missing some. This sample carries 300,000 or so clones, approximately 87% of them seen once, and the ten largest clones take under 3.5%. The sample taken for sequencing was peripheral blood. All receptors derive from a woman aged 25 to 45 with COVID-19, enrolled during active disease. The CDR3 runs from the conserved cysteine through the conserved F or W. D genes are given only for firm matches. Part of the rows lack a size; the others show once, few, many or a class for expanded clones.

abundance	j_gene	d_gene	v_gene	CDR3nt	CDR3aa
.	TRBJ2-3	.	TRBV29-1	TGCAGCGTTCACCTGGGGGGGGGCAATACGCAGTATTTT	CSVHLGGGNTQYF
.	TRBJ2-7	.	TRBV10-1	TGCGCCAGCAGTGATCCAGGTAGCTCCTACGAGCAGTACTTC	CASSDPGSSYEQYF
.	TRBJ2-3	TRBD2	TRBV5-6	TGTGCCAGCTTGGGGACCTTAGCGGGAGGGCCAGATACGCAGTATTTT	CASLGTLAGGPDTQYF
.	TRBJ2-3	.	TRBV27	TGTGCCAGCAGTTCCGGACAGACTAGCACAGATACGCAGTATTTT	CASSSGQTSTDTQYF
.	TRBJ2-3	.	TRBV7-9	TGTGCCAGCAGCACAAGAGATACGCAGTATTTT	CASSTRDTQYF
once	TRBJ2-1	TRBD2	TRBV5-1	TGCGCCAGCAGCTCCGCCTCGGCGGGGACTAGATCTATGAGTGAGCAGTTCTTC	CASSSASAGTRSMSEQFF
.	TRBJ2-5	.	TRBV7-2	TGTGCCAGCTCGATTCAGCCCTCAGGGGAGACCCAGTACTTC	CASSIQPSGETQYF
.	TRBJ2-7	TRBD2	TRBV3-1/TRBV3-2	TGTGCCAGCAGCCCCCCTAGCGGGAGGGCCCACGAGCAGTACTTC	CASSPPSGRAHEQYF
.	TRBJ1-5	.	TRBV6-5	TGTGCCACCACGGGAGGGAAGAGCCAGCCCCAGCATTTT	CATTGGKSQPQHF
.	TRBJ1-1	.	TRBV7-2	TGTGCCAGCAGCTTCTACAGGGCTGTAAACACTGAAGCTTTCTTT	CASSFYRAVNTEAFF
.	TRBJ1-4	TRBD1	TRBV19	TGTGCCAGTAGTACCCGGGACAGGGTACAGGAAAAACTGTTTTTT	CASSTRDRVQEKLFF
.	TRBJ1-5	.	TRBV6-1	TGTGCCAGCAGTGAAGCCCTTAGGGGGAATAGCAATCAGCCCCAGCATTTT	CASSEALRGNSNQPQHF
.	TRBJ1-1	.	TRBV11-2	TGTGCCAGCAGCCAGCGAATAAGAGACGCGGGTTTCTTT	CASSQRIRDAGFF
.	TRBJ2-1	TRBD2	TRBV28	TGTGCCAGCAGTGGTCCCGGGACTAGCGCTTACAATGAGCAGTTCTTC	CASSGPGTSAYNEQFF
.	TRBJ2-1	.	TRBV5-1	TGCGCCAGCAGCTGGGAGTGGGACAATGAGCAGTTCTTC	CASSWEWDNEQFF
.	TRBJ2-5	.	TRBV4-1	TGCGCCAGCAGCCAAGATTGGGGACAACAAGAGACCCAGTACTTC	CASSQDWGQQETQYF
.	TRBJ2-7	TRBD1	TRBV3-1/TRBV3-2	TGTGCCAGCAGCCAAGTGGACAGGGCCCACGAGCAGTACTTC	CASSQVDRAHEQYF
.	TRBJ2-3	.	TRBV6-4	TGTGCCAGCAGCCGGGACTTCGACACAGATACGCAGTATTTT	CASSRDFDTDTQYF
.	TRBJ1-4	.	TRBV19	TGTGCCAGTAGTATGGAGGTACAGCCTAATGAAAAACTGTTTTTT	CASSMEVQPNEKLFF
.	TRBJ1-6	.	TRBV6-5	TGTGCCAGCAGTTACTCGTTGCAGGGAGGTTCACCCCTCCACTTT	CASSYSLQGGSPLHF
.	TRBJ2-7	.	TRBV2	TGTGCCAGCAGTGAAGCAGGGAGCAGGTCCCCCTACGAGCAGTACTTC	CASSEAGSRSPYEQYF
.	TRBJ1-1	TRBD1	TRBV11-2	TGTGCCAGCAGCCTAGACAGGGGCACTGAAGCTTTCTTT	CASSLDRGTEAFF
once	TRBJ2-2	.	TRBV21-1	TGTGCCAGCAGCAAAAAAAGGGGGACAGGGGGTGACACCGGGGAGCTGTTTTTT	CASSKKRGTGGDTGELFF
once	TRBJ1-4	.	TRBV28	TGTGCCAGCCGCTCGCAGGGCGGTGATGAAAAACTGTTTTTT	CASRSQGGDEKLFF
.	TRBJ1-2	.	TRBV4-1	TGCGCCAGCAGCCCAGAGAGGGCGTTAGCTAACTATGGCTACACCTTC	CASSPERALANYGYTF
.	TRBJ1-3	TRBD1	TRBV6-1	TGTGCCAGCAGTGAGGGGGACAGCTCTGGAAACACCATATATTTT	CASSEGDSSGNTIYF
.	TRBJ1-1	.	TRBV7-9	TGTGCCAGCAGCTTAGGGGGGCAGGGAGAAGCTTTCTTT	CASSLGGQGEAFF
few	TRBJ1-2	.	TRBV5-1	TGCGCCAGCAGCGAAGACAGGTTTGGCTACACCTTC	CASSEDRFGYTF
.	TRBJ2-7	TRBD1	TRBV28	TGTGCCAGCAGTTTACCAACAGGGGGCGCTTCTTACGAGCAGTACTTC	CASSLPTGGASYEQYF
.	TRBJ2-1	TRBD2	TRBV18	TGTGCCAGCTCACCCCTAGCGGGAGTAACCTACAATGAGCAGTTCTTC	CASSPLAGVTYNEQFF
.	TRBJ2-6	.	TRBV6-4	TGTGCCAGCAGTGAGAGGATGGCCTCTGGGGCCAACGTCCTGACTTTC	CASSERMASGANVLTF
.	TRBJ1-4	.	TRBV6-4	TGTGCCAGCAGTGACTCGAGGAGTAGGCTGTTTTTT	CASSDSRSRLFF
few	TRBJ2-2	.	TRBV19	TGTGCCAGTAGTATAGTAGCACCCCCCGCGGGGGAGCTGTTTTTT	CASSIVAPPAGELFF
.	TRBJ2-3	.	TRBV5-5	TGTGCCAGCAGCCCCCAATCCACAGATACGCAGTATTTT	CASSPQSTDTQYF
.	TRBJ1-1	TRBD1	TRBV7-3	TGTGCCAGCAGCTTCGACAGGGGCGCTGAAGCTTTCTTT	CASSFDRGAEAFF
.	TRBJ2-3	.	TRBV24-1	TGTGCCACCAGTGATTTTGGCCCGAGGGATGACACAGATACGCAGTATTTT	CATSDFGPRDDTDTQYF
.	TRBJ2-2	.	TRBV12-5	TGTGCTAGTGGTTTGACAGAAACCGGGGAGCTGTTTTTT	CASGLTETGELFF
.	TRBJ2-7	.	TRBV19	TGTGCCAGTAGTAAAACACAGGGCTACGAGCAGTACTTC	CASSKTQGYEQYF
.	TRBJ1-2	TRBD1	TRBV6-1	TGTGCCAGCAGTGAAAGGACAGGGGATTGGGGCTACACCTTC	CASSERTGDWGYTF
.	TRBJ2-3	TRBD2	TRBV3-1/TRBV3-2	TGTGCCAGCAGCCAATCGCTGGGGGGGACGCAGTATTTT	CASSQSLGGTQYF
.	TRBJ2-2	.	TRBV24-1	TGTGCCACCAGTGATTTATGGGGGGGCGCCGGGGAGCTGTTTTTT	CATSDLWGGAGELFF
.	TRBJ2-3	TRBD1	TRBV3-1/TRBV3-2	TGTGCCAGCAGCCAGCAGGACGGGACAGGGGGTTCAGATACGCAGTATTTT	CASSQQDGTGGSDTQYF
.	TRBJ2-3	TRBD1	TRBV19	TGTGCCAGTAGTATGGAAGGGACAGGGGGCCCAGATACGCAGTATTTT	CASSMEGTGGPDTQYF
.	TRBJ1-5	TRBD1	TRBV19	TGTGCCAGTACCTCACAGGGGGCAGGTAATCAGCCCCAGCATTTT	CASTSQGAGNQPQHF
.	TRBJ2-2	.	TRBV11-2	TGTGCCAGCAGCTTCGGGATTAACACCGGGGAGCTGTTTTTT	CASSFGINTGELFF
.	TRBJ2-7	.	TRBV19	TGTGCCAGTAGTTTAGGGAGCTCCTACGAGCAGTACTTC	CASSLGSSYEQYF
.	TRBJ2-1	.	TRBV5-6	TGTGCCAGCAGCTTGGGCGGGTTGGGCTCCTACAATGAGCAGTTCTTC	CASSLGGLGSYNEQFF
.	TRBJ1-2	TRBD1	TRBV7-8	TGTGCCAGCAGCTTAGGGACAGGGGGGCATGGCTACACCTTC	CASSLGTGGHGYTF
.	TRBJ1-5	.	TRBV11-2	TGTGCCAGCAGCTTACTGCAGGATCAGCCCCAGCATTTT	CASSLLQDQPQHF
once	TRBJ2-3	.	TRBV3-1/TRBV3-2	TGTGCCAGCAGCCGAAACCTGGCAGGGAGCACAGATACGCAGTATTTT	CASSRNLAGSTDTQYF
.	TRBJ2-5	TRBD2	TRBV5-8	TGTGCCAGCAGCCTCGGGACTAGCGGGAGTGGGCCTCAAGAGACCCAGTACTTC	CASSLGTSGSGPQETQYF
.	TRBJ1-5	.	TRBV18	TGTGCCAGCTCACCACGTGGGGGCGTGGGTCAGCCCCAGCATTTT	CASSPRGGVGQPQHF
few	TRBJ2-1	TRBD1	TRBV5-1	TGCGCCAGCAGCAAAGGACAGGGGAACACCTACAATGAGCAGTTCTTC	CASSKGQGNTYNEQFF
.	TRBJ2-3	TRBD2	TRBV6-4	TGTGCCAGCAGTCTAGCGGGAGAGCCCACAGATACGCAGTATTTT	CASSLAGEPTDTQYF
.	TRBJ1-2	.	TRBV28	TGTGCCAGCGTTGGTGCGGCTCTAAACTATGGCTACACCTTC	CASVGAALNYGYTF
.	TRBJ2-7	.	TRBV5-1	TGCGCCAGCAGCGAAATGACAGGCCCCAACTACGAGCAGTACTTC	CASSEMTGPNYEQYF
.	TRBJ1-1	.	TRBV5-6	TGTGCCAGCAGCTTCACAACCTTCGGGTTGAACACTGAAGCTTTCTTT	CASSFTTFGLNTEAFF